This TCR beta chain derives from a study of Graves' ophthalmopathy and Graves' hyperthyroidism. The authors amplified TCR beta CDR3 regions, and they did so from RNA transcripts for repertoire sequencing. In the first round, RT-PCR was carried out with HTBI primers, and a multiplex PCR formed the second round. TCRdb re-derived calls from the multiplex PCR reads in MiXCR, one entry per CDR3 protein. The profile shows more than 300,000 distinct CDR3 sequences, 15% of them singletons. V was cut by 8 bases and J by 3 bases, with 8 bases left in between. The germline V gene encodes CDR1 DFQATT and CDR2 SNEGSKA (reference sequence). CDR3 size: 12 residues.

This chain joins TRBV20-1 and TRBJ1-6; D is ambiguous. The sequence came from a woman under 30 with stable Graves' hyperthyroidism. Sequences were obtained from peripheral blood. The CDR3 sequence: CSSGDYNSPLHF. CDR3 in DNA: TGCAGTTCCGGTGACTATAATTCACCCCTCCACTTT.